Following are 27 T cell receptor beta chains from one sample sequenced in a study of T cell clonotyping in hematopoietic cell transplantation. Only in-frame clones appear in the TCRdb table, and some are missing; sequencing was by immunoSEQ multiplex PCR. This sample carries approximately 44,000 clones, roughly 92% of them seen once, and the ten largest clones take over 0.65%. The specimen sequenced was peripheral blood mononuclear cells. These receptors all come from a woman in her forties or fifties in good health. Some clones in this sample may be carry-over from other donors' samples.

The chain is built from TRBV2 and TRBJ1-2; D is perhaps TRBD1 (6 bases). Germline V gene lookup returns CDR1 SNHLY and CDR2 FYNNEI. Trimming shortened V by 9 bases and J by 7 bases, and 15 bases separated the two germline ends. This CDR3 is 12 amino acids long. The CDR3 DNA is TGTGCCAGTGTACAGGGTAGACCTGGCTACACCTTC. Translated: CASVQGRPGYTF.

The gene calls are TRBV19 and TRBJ1-1; D is possibly TRBD1 (5 bases). Per germline, CDR1 LNHDA and CDR2 SQIVND (reference sequence). The CDR3 contains 14 residues. Trimming stripped 1 base from V and 5 bases from J, with 11 bases between. CDR3 sequence (DNA): TGTGCCAGTAGTATAGGGGACGGGGGGACTGAAGCTTTCTTT. The encoded protein is CASSIGDGGTEAFF.

This clone was counted a few times. The chain is built from TRBV23-1 and TRBJ2-3; D is unresolved. TRBV23-1 is given ORF status, its function remaining uncertain. V dropped 4 bases and J dropped 2 bases, with 4 bases sitting between them. The CDR3 consists of 12 residues. The CDR3 protein is CASSPPTDTQYF. Here the CDR3 DNA reads TGCGCCAGCAGTCCTCCCACAGATACGCAGTATTTT.

The chain employs TRBV7-3 and TRBJ2-6; D uncertain. Trimming took off 6 bases at V and 0 bases at J, with 6 bases between the two ends. Germline V lookup: CDR1 SGHTA, CDR2 FQGTGA. The CDR3 has 14 residues. The CDR3 nucleotides are TGTGCCAGCAGGGAGTCCTCTGGGGCCAACGTCCTGACTTTC. This sequence encodes CASRESSGANVLTF.

J is TRBJ1-2 and V is TRBV9; TRBD1 might be the D (5 bases). This CDR3 spans 14 amino acids. Germline V gene sequence: CDR1 SGDLS, CDR2 YYNGEE. Trimming took 0 bases from V and 4 from J, leaving 10 bases between them. As DNA, the CDR3 is TGTGCCAGCAGCGTAGATACGGGGCCCTATGGCTACACCTTC. As protein: CASSVDTGPYGYTF. Full variable domain (outside the CDR3, taken from reference TRBV9 and TRBJ1-2): DSGVTQTPKHLITATGQRVTLRCSPRSGDLSVYWYQQSLDQGLQFLIQYYNGEERAKGNILERFSAQQFPDLHSELNLSSLELGDSALYFCASSVDTGPYGYTFGSGTRLTVV.

Only one count was recorded for this clone. The V call is TRBV5-1, the J call TRBJ2-5; 9 bases align to TRBD2. The CDR3 covers 15 residues. V gave up 2 bases and J gave up 12 bases; unmatched junction bases: 14. The germline V gene encodes CDR1 SGHRS and CDR2 YFSETQ. Written as DNA, the CDR3 is TGCGCCAGCAGCTTCGAACTAGCGGGCTCCCCCAGCGAGTACTTC. This encodes CASSFELAGSPSEYF.

The rearrangement uses TRBV28 and TRBJ2-7, with D unresolved. The germline V gene encodes CDR1 MDHEN and CDR2 SYDVKM. V shed 1 base and J shed 0 bases, with 10 bases lying between them. The CDR3 totals 15 residues. CDR3 sequence reads: CASSLSSRISYEQYF. In DNA, the CDR3 is TGTGCCAGCAGTTTATCATCCCGGATCTCCTACGAGCAGTACTTC.

CDR3 DNA sequence: TGTGCCAGCGGGACAGGGTCGTCCTACGAGCAGTACTTC. Translated: CASGTGSSYEQYF. The rearrangement uses TRBV6-1 and TRBJ2-7, with 9 bases matching TRBD1. The CDR3 consists of 13 residues. Germline V gene sequence: CDR1 MNHNS, CDR2 SASEGT. Losses at the gene ends were 8 bases for V and 1 base for J; bases not matched to a gene: 3.

V is TRBV29-1 and J is TRBJ1-4, with 10 bases fitting TRBD1. The CDR3 is made up of 14 amino acids. V was clipped by 6 bases and J by 5 bases; unmatched bases: 6. CDR1 and CDR2 (germline): SQVTM, ANQGSEA. In DNA, the CDR3 is TGCAGCGTAGATCCGGGACAGGGGAATGAAAAACTGTTTTTT. It codes for CSVDPGQGNEKLFF.

This chain joins TRBV6-6 and TRBJ2-7; the match to TRBD2 covers 13 bases. Germline V gives CDR1 MNHNY, CDR2 SVGAGI (reference sequence). The CDR3 is 16 residues long. V trimming: 4 bases; J trimming: 1 base; junction bases outside the gene matches: 4. The DNA of the CDR3 is TGTGCCAGCAGTTCCACTAGCGGGGGGGCTTCCTACGAGCAGTACTTC. It encodes CASSSTSGGASYEQYF.

The V and J genes are TRBV19 and TRBJ1-6, with 8 bases identical to TRBD1. This CDR3 has 16 amino acids. Germline V gene lookup returns CDR1 LNHDA and CDR2 SQIVND (reference sequence). J was trimmed by 9 bases and V by 5 bases; bases with no gene match: 12. The CDR3 DNA is TGTGCCAGTAGTGACGTGGACAGGGCGCTTCGTTCACCCCTCCACTTT. Residues: CASSDVDRALRSPLHF. The full variable domain, its missing parts supplied by reference TRBV19 and TRBJ1-6, is DGGITQSPKYLFRKEGQNVTLSCEQNLNHDAMYWYRQDPGQGLRLIYYSQIVNDFQKGDIAEGYSVSREKKESFPLTVTSAQKNPTAFYLCASSDVDRALRSPLHFGNGTRLTVT.

V and J are TRBV7-6 and TRBJ1-6; D is unclear. The CDR3 is 15 residues long. Trimming removed 5 bases from V and 4 bases from J, with 12 bases in between. Germline V gene sequence: CDR1 SGHVS, CDR2 FNYEAQ. CDR3 residues: CASSQDRIYNSPLHF. The DNA for the CDR3 is TGTGCCAGCAGCCAAGATAGGATTTATAATTCACCCCTCCACTTT.

The chain couples TRBV29-1 to TRBJ2-7; D might be TRBD1 or TRBD2, each matching 5 bases. V gave up 5 bases and J gave up 5 bases, with 22 bases separating them. The CDR3 runs to 15 residues. Germline V gene lookup returns CDR1 SQVTM and CDR2 ANQGSEA. CDR3 bases: TGCAGCGTTACCCTCGCCGGGGCTGTTAACGACGAGCAGTACTTC. Residues: CSVTLAGAVNDEQYF.

The rearrangement uses TRBV30 and TRBJ1-3; D unclear. The CDR3 totals 14 residues. With 1 base removed from V and 0 bases from J, the gap between germline ends came to 7 bases. Germline assignment: CDR1 GTSNPN and CDR2 SVGIG (reference sequence). Here the CDR3 DNA reads TGTGCCTGGAGTGGCGGCAGCTCTGGAAACACCATATATTTT. This sequence encodes CAWSGGSSGNTIYF.

V usage is TRBV6-1 and J usage is TRBJ2-5; D gene uncertain. The CDR3 extends over 13 amino acids. The germline CDR1 and CDR2 sequences are MNHNS and SASEGT. V lost 7 bases, J lost 0 bases, and 9 bases lay in between. In DNA form, the CDR3 reads TGTGCCAGCACCTTGACACACCAAGAGACCCAGTACTTC. It yields the protein CASTLTHQETQYF.

The chain employs TRBV6-5 and TRBJ1-6; D gene uncertain. CDR3 length equals 13 residues. From germline, CDR1 is MNHEY and CDR2 SVGAGI. With 7 bases removed from V and 11 bases from J, the gap between germline ends came to 15 bases. This CDR3 reads CASTKEGWTPLHF. CDR3 DNA sequence: TGTGCCAGCACCAAGGAGGGCTGGACACCCCTCCACTTT.

The rearrangement joins TRBV7-9 to TRBJ1-4; a possible D gene is TRBD1 (6 bases). Trimming removed 2 bases from V and 4 bases from J, with 14 bases in between. The CDR3 is 16 amino acids. Looked up from germline, CDR1 is SEHNR and CDR2 is FQNEAQ (reference sequence). CDR3 sequence (DNA): TGTGCCAGCAGCTTACAGTGGGGGGCGGATAATGAAAAACTGTTTTTT. Encoded protein: CASSLQWGADNEKLFF. Full variable domain (remainder filled in from reference TRBV7-9 and TRBJ1-4): DTGVSQNPRHKITKRGQNVTFRCDPISEHNRLYWYRQTLGQGPEFLTYFQNEAQLEKSRLLSDRFSAERPKGSFSTLEIQRTEQGDSAMYLCASSLQWGADNEKLFFGSGTQLSVL.

The chain joins TRBV9 to TRBJ2-7; 7 bases fit TRBD2. After removal of 0 bases from V and 7 bases from J, the junction contained 4 bases not matched to a gene. This CDR3 has 13 amino acids. CDR1 is SGDLS, CDR2 YYNGEE, per germline. In DNA, the CDR3 is TGTGCCAGCAGCGTAGCGCCGGGAGGAGAGCAGTACTTC. It yields the protein CASSVAPGGEQYF.

The chain has TRBV2 and TRBJ2-7, with 8 bases identical to TRBD2. Germline CDR1 SNHLY, CDR2 FYNNEI. The trim removed 3 bases at V and 2 bases at J, leaving 3 bases unmatched. This CDR3 comprises 14 residues. CDR3 bases: TGTGCCAGCAGTGACCAGCGGGGGACCTACGAGCAGTACTTC. It yields the protein CASSDQRGTYEQYF. Full variable domain (missing parts from reference TRBV2 and TRBJ2-7): EPEVTQTPSHQVTQMGQEVILRCVPISNHLYFYWYRQILGQKVEFLVSFYNNEISEKSEIFDDQFSVERPDGSNFTLKIRSTKLEDSAMYFCASSDQRGTYEQYFGPGTRLTVT.

The rearrangement uses TRBV7-9 and TRBJ2-7; possible D gene TRBD2, 5 bases. V gave up 5 bases and J gave up 10 bases, with 18 bases separating them. The length of the CDR3 is 13 residues. Germline loops: CDR1 SEHNR, CDR2 FQNEAQ (reference sequence). The DNA for the CDR3 is TGTGCCAGCAGCAAGAATACTAGGCTGGGACAGTACTTC. It is translated as CASSKNTRLGQYF. Complete variable domain (other parts from reference TRBV7-9 and TRBJ2-7): DTGVSQNPRHKITKRGQNVTFRCDPISEHNRLYWYRQTLGQGPEFLTYFQNEAQLEKSRLLSDRFSAERPKGSFSTLEIQRTEQGDSAMYLCASSKNTRLGQYFGPGTRLTVT.

The chain's CDR3 is CASSLARDRVNRNEQFF. In nucleotides, the CDR3 is TGTGCCAGCAGCTTGGCCCGGGACAGGGTAAACCGCAATGAGCAGTTCTTC. The chain links TRBV5-6 to TRBJ2-1; 9 bases are shared with TRBD1. The CDR3 is 17 residues long. Trimming cost V 0 bases and J 6 bases; bases outside gene matches: 10. Germline assignment: CDR1 SGHDT and CDR2 YYEEEE.

This clone was seen a handful of times. The chain combines TRBV5-6 with TRBJ1-1; D gene uncertain. The CDR3 is made up of 14 amino acids. V lost 4 bases and J 0 bases, leaving 10 bases between the germline ends. The germline V gene encodes CDR1 SGHDT and CDR2 YYEEEE. The CDR3 DNA follows: TGTGCCAGCAGCCCCGGTCCTATGAACACTGAAGCTTTCTTT. Protein sequence: CASSPGPMNTEAFF.

The V gene is TRBV28, the J gene TRBJ1-5; TRBD1 agrees at 8 bases. J lost 3 bases, V lost 6 bases, and 7 bases had no gene match. Germline V CDR1 and CDR2: MDHEN, SYDVKM. The CDR3 is made up of 15 amino acids. CDR3 nucleotides: TGTGCCAGCAGCCCAGCGGACAGGGACAATCAGCCCCAGCATTTT. It translates to CASSPADRDNQPQHF.

The CDR3 DNA follows: TGCAGCGTTTGGGGATTGAACACAGATACGCAGTATTTT. Protein: CSVWGLNTDTQYF. V gene TRBV29-1 combines with J gene TRBJ2-3; D unresolved. This CDR3 region has 13 residues. Germline values: CDR1 SQVTM, CDR2 ANQGSEA. V lost 5 bases and J lost 2, with 11 bases in between.

This clone was counted a single time. V gene TRBV5-1 combines with J gene TRBJ2-7, with TRBD1 matching 11 bases. Germline values: CDR1 SGHRS, CDR2 YFSETQ. This CDR3 spans 15 amino acids. Losses at the gene ends were 4 bases for V and 0 bases for J; bases not matched to a gene: 3. The CDR3 spells CASSKGQGDSYEQYF. CDR3 in DNA: TGCGCCAGCAGCAAGGGACAGGGGGACTCCTACGAGCAGTACTTC.

This clone appeared a single time. This chain uses TRBV6-4 with TRBJ2-3; TRBD2 aligns across 12 bases. The CDR3 has 14 residues. CDR1 and CDR2 from the germline V gene are MRHNA and SNTAGT. J was trimmed by 8 bases and V by 4 bases; bases with no gene match: 4. The CDR3 loop reads CASSGTSGGTTQYF. The CDR3 DNA reads as TGTGCCAGCAGTGGCACTAGCGGGGGGACTACGCAGTATTTT.

The chain links TRBV11-2 to TRBJ2-3, with D perhaps TRBD2 (5 bases). Germline CDR1 is SGHAT and CDR2 is FQNNGV. The CDR3 runs to 15 residues. Trimming removed 1 base from V and 0 bases from J, with 8 bases in between. This chain's CDR3 is CASSLVGVSTDTQYF. The CDR3 DNA follows: TGTGCCAGCAGCTTAGTGGGAGTTAGCACAGATACGCAGTATTTT.